This TCR beta chain is drawn from a study of identical twins (dated by TCRdb to about 2016). Some background on the complete study: The study deep-sequenced TCR alpha and beta repertoires from monozygotic twins, unrelated adults of various ages and cord blood to test whether fetal clonotypes persist. To rule out contamination, the twin experiments were replicated at different times with different library preparation protocols.

Study-level results and caveats: Compared with coincidental sharing between unrelated individuals, out-of-frame TCR alpha sequences shared between twins had an excess of sequences with low generation probability. Zero-insertion analyses could be partly confounded by invariant T cells such as MAIT and iNKT, though diverse VJ usage argued against such confounding for most clonotypes. Excess twin sharing in beta out-of-frame sequences was weaker because fewer shared sequences lowered the signal-to-noise ratio. Recombination models systematically underestimated out-of-frame TCR alpha sharing in monozygotic twins but agreed with sharing between unrelated individuals. Conclusions relied on cross-sectional statistical analysis, since the same donors could not be followed over many years. Fewer insertions were carried by abundant cord blood beta clonotypes, a similar but weaker trend appeared in young adult naive repertoires, and no such trend appeared in memory repertoires.

Every donor was a healthy Caucasian. The twin cohort consisted of three pairs of female monozygotic twins, all aged about 18 to 30 years. CD4+ and CD8+ T cell populations were isolated with positive isolation kits from Invitrogen. This clonotype occurred many times. This clone's antigen is unknown. No much larger clonotype is one base removed from it; base qualities were not supplied. The CDR3, cysteine through phenylalanine, is 15 amino acids long. Here the CDR3 DNA is all that survives: 45 bases in frame from base 1. For CDR1 and CDR2, the germline V gene lists SGHVS and FNYEAQ. Trimming removed 3 bases from V and 1 base from J, leaving 9 bases between the germline ends. Libraries were constructed by 5' RACE. The run used an Illumina HiSeq 2000. A universal primer binding site was introduced by template switching, and a unique molecular identifier was present in the final cDNA, enabling accurate counting of TCR cDNA molecules. First-strand cDNA for TCR alpha and beta chains was synthesized from specific primers in the conserved constant-segment region. To control for contamination, every cDNA library was double barcoded, receiving both a SMART-Mk sample barcode and Illumina barcodes. TruSeq adapter sequences along with Illumina sample barcodes were introduced in two successive PCR steps. The TCR alpha and beta cDNA libraries were sequenced on the Illumina HiSeq platform using custom primers. On the authors' methods: MiGEC processed the raw reads to extract unique molecular identifiers, while MiXCR was used to determine the CDR3 positions. For each individual, recombination models were inferred using an EM algorithm with the repgenHMM and IGoR tools. Shared clonotype analysis was performed with the tcR package in R, normalizing sharing by the product of cloneset sizes. To study raw recombination free of thymic and clonal selection effects, out-of-frame nonproductive sequences were analyzed. The raw public data were reprocessed by TCRdb itself: fastp quality trimming at Q25, MiXCR clonotype calling, in-frame beta chains only. Rows with a matching CDR3 protein are joined into one entry that keeps the most common DNA and genes. The V and J calls and clone size come from TCRdb's table, not from the authors' own analysis. The sample table records roughly 220,000 distinct CDR3 sequences; 6.5% to 8% of these occur just once. The ten top clones hold 14% to 15% of the sample.

These data also featured in a second study, about T cells expressing NK-cell markers. As the second study states: Fewer than ten donors provided sorted CD3+CD56+NKG2C+, CD3+CD56+NKG2C- and CD3+CD56-NKG2C+ T-cell subsets, whose TCR beta-chain repertoires were profiled. Of the eight sequenced donors, seven were found to be HCMV-seropositive and one was found to be HCMV-seronegative. In several experiments an anti-gammadeltaTCR antibody was added to restrict sorting to alphabetaTCR-expressing T cells. In roughly six donors, the dominant CD3+CD56+NKG2C+ clonotypes ranked among the top 10 CD8+ clonotypes, making up roughly 1.0-7.0% of CD8+ T cells. Those dominant clonotypes were again the most abundant among CD3+CD56-NKG2C+ cells in four donors, at about 28.3-60.1%. Whether the expanded NKG2C-expressing T cell clones were specific for HCMV antigens was left unclear. Randomly selected healthy volunteers, three men and five women, were used as the eight sequenced donors. A commercial ELISA kit detecting HCMV-specific IgG in serum was used to determine HCMV serostatus. Reads were demultiplexed and grouped by UMI with MIGEC, and clonotypes were assembled and quantified with MiTCR. Only TCR cDNA sequences supported by at least two reads were kept to exclude erroneous sequences. Downstream repertoire analysis used the tcR package, and clonotypes were matched across fractions by CDR3 nucleotide sequence plus V segment. VDJmatch was used to annotate antigen specificity against VDJdb, with one amino acid substitution allowed in CDR3.

The sequencing sample was made of CD8+ T cells sorted from blood. This TCR was recovered from a woman aged 18-35 years in good health. Recombination connected TRBV7-6 to TRBJ2-2; the D region is possibly TRBD1 or TRBD2, each matching across 5 bases. The sequence in DNA is TGTGCCAGCAGCTTTGGGACGATGAACACCGGGGAGCTGTTTTTT. Protein translation: CASSFGTMNTGELFF.